The TCR beta chain described here comes from a study of blood T cell repertoires in COVID-19. Study-wide background: The origin of the acute and convalescent COVID-19 samples was the United States, Italy and Spain. Sources were T cells, B-cell-depleted T cells, or PBMCs; the material itself was cDNA or gDNA.

As handled by the study authors: Nucleated cell counts were estimated from reference gene primer amplification. The data were produced by immunoSEQ multiplex PCR, yet TCRdb's version contains in-frame clones alone and is incomplete. The V and J calls and the clone size are those of that table, but D and trimming were determined from the DNA. In the table there are fewer than 200,000 clones, 89% of which are singletons. This CDR3 has 14 residues. The germline gives CDR1 SNHLY, CDR2 FYNNEI. The J segment lost 5 bases and the V segment lost 6 bases, leaving 9 bases of the junction unmatched. The clonotype was recovered from a man aged 18 to 30 who had recovered from COVID-19. This chain links TRBV2 with TRBJ1-2; 7 nucleotides align to TRBD1. Input material: peripheral blood. CDR3 region: CASRIRTGPYGYTF. In DNA form, the CDR3 reads TGTGCCAGCAGAATAAGGACAGGACCTTATGGCTACACCTTC.